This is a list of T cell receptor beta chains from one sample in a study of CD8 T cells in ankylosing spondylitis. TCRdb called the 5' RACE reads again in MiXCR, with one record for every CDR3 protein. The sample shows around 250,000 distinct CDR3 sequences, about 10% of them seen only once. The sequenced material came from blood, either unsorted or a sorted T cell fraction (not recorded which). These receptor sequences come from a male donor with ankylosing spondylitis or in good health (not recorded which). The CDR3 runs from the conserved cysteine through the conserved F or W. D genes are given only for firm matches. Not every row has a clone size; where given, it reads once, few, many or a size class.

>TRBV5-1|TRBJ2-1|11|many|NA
TGCGCCAGCAGCTCGGGCAATGAGCAGTTCTTC
CASSSGNEQFF
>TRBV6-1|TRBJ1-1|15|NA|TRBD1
TGTGCCAGCAGACCCAGACAGGGGTCGGACACTGAAGCTTTCTTT
CASRPRQGSDTEAFF
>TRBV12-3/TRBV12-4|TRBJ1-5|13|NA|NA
TGTGCCAGCAGTTATCAATACGGTCAGCCCCAGCATTTT
CASSYQYGQPQHF
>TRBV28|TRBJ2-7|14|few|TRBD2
TGTGCCAGCAGTTTTTATAGCGGGGGCTACGAGCAGTACTTC
CASSFYSGGYEQYF
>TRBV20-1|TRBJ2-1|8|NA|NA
TGCAGTGCCCCCAAGCAGTTCTTC
CSAPKQFF
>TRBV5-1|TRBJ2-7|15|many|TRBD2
TGCGCCAGCAGGGAGGGACTAGCGGCGACCTACGAGCAGTACTTC
CASREGLAATYEQYF
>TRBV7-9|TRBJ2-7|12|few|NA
TGTGCCAGCAGCTTAGGAGCCGACGAGCAGTACTTC
CASSLGADEQYF
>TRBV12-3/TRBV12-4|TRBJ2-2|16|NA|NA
TGTGCCAGCAGCATAGAGGTGGGGGCACGCACCGGGGAGCTGTTTTTT
CASSIEVGARTGELFF
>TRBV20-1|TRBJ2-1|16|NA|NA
TGCAGTGCTAGAGATCAAGCGGGCCTCTCCTACAATGAGCAGTTCTTC
CSARDQAGLSYNEQFF
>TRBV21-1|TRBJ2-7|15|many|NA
TGTGCCAGCAGCAAAAGGCGGGACAGGGGATACGAGCAGTACTTC
CASSKRRDRGYEQYF
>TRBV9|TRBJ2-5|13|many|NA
TGTGCCAGCAGCGGGGACATCCAAGAGACCCAGTACTTC
CASSGDIQETQYF
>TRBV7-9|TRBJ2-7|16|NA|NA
TGTGCCAGCAGCTTAGTGAGTAGCCTCCGGGACTACGAGCAGTACTTC
CASSLVSSLRDYEQYF
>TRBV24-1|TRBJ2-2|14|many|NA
TGTGCCACCTCGGAGCGACGGAACACCGGGGAGCTGTTTTTT
CATSERRNTGELFF
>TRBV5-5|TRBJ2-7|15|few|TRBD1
TGTGCCAGCAGCCCTACCGGGACAGGGCTTCCCGAGCAGTACTTC
CASSPTGTGLPEQYF
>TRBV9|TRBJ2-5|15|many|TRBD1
TGTGCCAGCAGCAACAGGGGGCTAGTGCAGGAGACCCAGTACTTC
CASSNRGLVQETQYF
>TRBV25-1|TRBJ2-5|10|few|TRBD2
TGTGCCAGCAGCAGCGGGAGTCAGTACTTC
CASSSGSQYF
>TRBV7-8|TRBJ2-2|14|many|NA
TGTGCCAGCAGCCGAGAGATCCTTACCGGGGAGCTGTTTTTT
CASSREILTGELFF
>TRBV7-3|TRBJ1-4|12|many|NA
TGTGCCAGCAGCCCCGACGGGGAAAAACTGTTTTTT
CASSPDGEKLFF
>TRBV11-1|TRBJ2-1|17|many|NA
TGTGCCAGCAGCTTAGCCCCAGGAACTACTACTAGGAATGAGCAGTTCTTC
CASSLAPGTTTRNEQFF
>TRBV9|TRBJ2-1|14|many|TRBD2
TGTGCCAGCAGCGTTAGCGGGAGTACGAATGAGCAGTTCTTC
CASSVSGSTNEQFF
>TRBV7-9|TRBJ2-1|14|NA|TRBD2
TGTGCCAGCAGCTTTGGAGCGGGATATGATGAGCAGTTCTTC
CASSFGAGYDEQFF
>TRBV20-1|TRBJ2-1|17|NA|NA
TGCAGTGCTAGAGAAGGCAGGGATAAGGTAATAGGCAATGAGCAGTTCTTC
CSAREGRDKVIGNEQFF
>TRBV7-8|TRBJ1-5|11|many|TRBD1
TGTGCCAGCAGCACTGACAGGGTCCAGCATTTT
CASSTDRVQHF
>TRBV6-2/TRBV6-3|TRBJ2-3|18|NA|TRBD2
TGTGCCAGCAGTTACTCAGCCAGCGGGGGGAGACTCACAGATACGCAGTATTTT
CASSYSASGGRLTDTQYF
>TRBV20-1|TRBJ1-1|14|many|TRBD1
TGCAGTGCTAGAGTTCAGGGGGCTAACACTGAAGCTTTCTTT
CSARVQGANTEAFF
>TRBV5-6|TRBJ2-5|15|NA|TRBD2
TGTGCCAGCAGCTTGCAGACTAGCGGGGGTCCGGTCGGGTACTTC
CASSLQTSGGPVGYF
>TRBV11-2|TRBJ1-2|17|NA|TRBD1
TGTGCCAGCAGCTTAGTGGGGACAGGGTGGATCAACTATGGCTACACCTTC
CASSLVGTGWINYGYTF